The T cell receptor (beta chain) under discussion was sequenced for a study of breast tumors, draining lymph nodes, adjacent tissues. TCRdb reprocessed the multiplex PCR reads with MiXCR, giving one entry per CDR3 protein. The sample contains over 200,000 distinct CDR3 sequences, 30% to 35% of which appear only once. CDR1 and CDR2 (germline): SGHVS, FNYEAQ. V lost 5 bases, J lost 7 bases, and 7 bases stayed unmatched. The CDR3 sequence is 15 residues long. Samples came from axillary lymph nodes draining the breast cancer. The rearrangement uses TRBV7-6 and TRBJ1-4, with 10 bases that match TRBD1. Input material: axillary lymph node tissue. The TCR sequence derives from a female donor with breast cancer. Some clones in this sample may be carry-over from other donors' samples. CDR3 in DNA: TGTGCCAGCAGCCCAAGGACAGGGGGGAGTGAAAAACTGTTTTTT. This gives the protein CASSPRTGGSEKLFF.